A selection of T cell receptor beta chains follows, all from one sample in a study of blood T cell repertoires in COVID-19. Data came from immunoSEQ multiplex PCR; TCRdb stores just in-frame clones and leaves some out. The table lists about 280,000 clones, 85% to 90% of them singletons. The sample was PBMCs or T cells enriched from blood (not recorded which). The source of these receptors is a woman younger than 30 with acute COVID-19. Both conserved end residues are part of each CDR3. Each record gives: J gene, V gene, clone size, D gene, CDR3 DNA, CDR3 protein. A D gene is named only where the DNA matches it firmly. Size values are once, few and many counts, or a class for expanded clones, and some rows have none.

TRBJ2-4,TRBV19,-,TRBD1,TGTGCCAGTAGTATCGTACAGGGGGGAACCAAAAACATTCAGTACTTC,CASSIVQGGTKNIQYF
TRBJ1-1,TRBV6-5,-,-,TGTGCCAGCAGCTCGCGATACACTGAAGCTTTCTTT,CASSSRYTEAFF
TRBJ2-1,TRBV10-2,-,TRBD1,TGCGCCAGCTTACGAGGTCGGATCCCAGGGGGCGCCGAAAATGAGCAGTTCTTC,CASLRGRIPGGAENEQFF
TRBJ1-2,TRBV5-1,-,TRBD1,TGCGCCAGCAGCCTCGGAACAGGGGCCTATGGCTACACCTTC,CASSLGTGAYGYTF
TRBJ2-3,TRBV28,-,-,TGTGCCAGCAGTTTGGCTAGCCGGGTGGTCACAGATACGCAGTATTTT,CASSLASRVVTDTQYF
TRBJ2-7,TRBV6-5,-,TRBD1,TGTGCCAGCTCCCGACAGGGTCCCTACGAGCAGTACTTC,CASSRQGPYEQYF
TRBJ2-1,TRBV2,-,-,TGTGCCAGCAGTGAAGTGGTTCTCTTGGGGGGTGAGCAGTTCTTC,CASSEVVLLGGEQFF
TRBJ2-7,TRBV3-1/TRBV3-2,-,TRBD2,TGTGCCAGCAGCTTCATAGCGGGACACTACGAGCAGTACTTC,CASSFIAGHYEQYF
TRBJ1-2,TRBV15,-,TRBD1,TGTGCCACCAGCAGAGATGGAGGGGACAGGGTCGATGGCTACACCTTC,CATSRDGGDRVDGYTF
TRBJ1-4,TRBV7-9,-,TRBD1,TGTGCCAGCAGCGGTAACCCGAGGGGGCTTGGTAATGAAAAACTGTTTTTT,CASSGNPRGLGNEKLFF
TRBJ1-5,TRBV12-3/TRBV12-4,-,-,TGTGCCAGCAGTTTTTTCGGAGGGGAGCCCCAGCATTTT,CASSFFGGEPQHF
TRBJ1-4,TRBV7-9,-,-,TGTGCCAGCAGCCCGCCTGGAGGTGAAAAACTGTTTTTT,CASSPPGGEKLFF
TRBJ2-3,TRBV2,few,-,TGTGCCAGCAGTGGACAAACCACTAGCACAGATACGCAGTATTTT,CASSGQTTSTDTQYF
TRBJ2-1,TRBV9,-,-,TGTGCCAGCAGCGTATCCGGGAGTGGCAATGAGCAGTTCTTC,CASSVSGSGNEQFF
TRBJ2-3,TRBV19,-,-,TGTGCCAGTAGTATTCAGGGGCAGCGCACAGATACGCAGTATTTT,CASSIQGQRTDTQYF
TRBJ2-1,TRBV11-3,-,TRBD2,TGTGCCAGCAGCACCGGGACTAACTACAATGAGCAGTTCTTC,CASSTGTNYNEQFF
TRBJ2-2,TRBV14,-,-,TGTGCCAGCAGCCAAGAATACGGGAGTGCCGGGGAGCTGTTTTTT,CASSQEYGSAGELFF
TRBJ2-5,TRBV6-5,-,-,TGTGCCAGCAGTTACTCGTCGTCTAGGACACAAGAGACCCAGTACTTC,CASSYSSSRTQETQYF
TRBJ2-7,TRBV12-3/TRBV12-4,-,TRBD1,TGTGCCAGCAGTCGGGACAGTAGCTACGAGCAGTACTTC,CASSRDSSYEQYF
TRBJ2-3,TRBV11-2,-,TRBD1,TGTGCCAGCAGCTGGACAGGCAGCACAGATACGCAGTATTTT,CASSWTGSTDTQYF
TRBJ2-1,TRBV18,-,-,TGTGCCAGCTCACCCGACAGGAGCTCCTACAATGAGCAGTTCTTC,CASSPDRSSYNEQFF
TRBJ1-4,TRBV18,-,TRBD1,TGTGCCAGCTCACCGTACTCAAACAGGGGGACTAATGAAAAACTGTTTTTT,CASSPYSNRGTNEKLFF
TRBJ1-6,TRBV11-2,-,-,TGTGCCAGCAGCACCCGACAGAATTCACCCCTCCACTTT,CASSTRQNSPLHF
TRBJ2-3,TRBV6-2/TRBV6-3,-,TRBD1,TGTGCCAGCAGTTACTACGTGACAGGGGGCGGAGATACGCAGTATTTT,CASSYYVTGGGDTQYF
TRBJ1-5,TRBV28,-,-,TGTGCCAGCAGTTTCGTCAGGTCTCGCGCCGGTCGCAATCAGCCCCAGCATTTT,CASSFVRSRAGRNQPQHF
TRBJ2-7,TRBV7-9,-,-,TGTGCCAGCAGCTTAGTTCTCCGGCGGGACTCCTACGAGCAGTACTTC,CASSLVLRRDSYEQYF
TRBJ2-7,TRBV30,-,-,TGTGCCGGGCGCCGGGACTCTAGCTCCTACGAGCAGTACTTC,CAGRRDSSSYEQYF
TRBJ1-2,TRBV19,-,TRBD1,TGTGCCAGTAGACGCCCCGGGGACGCAGGGGGGTATGGCTACACCTTC,CASRRPGDAGGYGYTF
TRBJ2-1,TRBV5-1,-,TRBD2,TGCGCCAGCCGCCTGACTAGCGGATCAAACGAGCAGTTCTTC,CASRLTSGSNEQFF
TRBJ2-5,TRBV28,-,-,TGTGCCAGCAGTCACCCTGCGGGGAGCCAAGAGACCCAGTACTTC,CASSHPAGSQETQYF
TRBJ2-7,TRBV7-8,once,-,TGTGCCAGCAACCTTAGTCCCACAGGGTTCTACGAGCAGTACTTC,CASNLSPTGFYEQYF
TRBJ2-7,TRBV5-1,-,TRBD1,TGCGCCAGCAGCTTGGCACCCCGAGGGGGCGCGGGTTCCTACGAGCAGTACTTC,CASSLAPRGGAGSYEQYF
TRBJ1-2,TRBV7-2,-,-,TGTGCCAGCAGCTTGTATGGCTCGTCCTATGGCTACACCTTC,CASSLYGSSYGYTF
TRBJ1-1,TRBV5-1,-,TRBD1,TGCGCCAGCAGCGGGGTACAGGGGTCGCCGGGCACTGAAGCTTTCTTT,CASSGVQGSPGTEAFF
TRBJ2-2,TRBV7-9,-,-,TGTGCCAGCAGCTTAGCCGGAGGCGGGGAGCTGTTTTTT,CASSLAGGGELFF
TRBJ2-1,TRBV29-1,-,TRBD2,TGCAGCGTTGATGGTAGCGGGATGTTCTACAATGAGCAGTTCTTC,CSVDGSGMFYNEQFF
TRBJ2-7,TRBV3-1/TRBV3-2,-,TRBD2,TGTGCCAGCAGCCACGCTAGCGGGAGGACCGAGCAGTACTTC,CASSHASGRTEQYF